This T cell receptor beta chain stems from a study of cytomegalovirus exposure and HLA in healthy donors. 13 Jbeta primers and 60 Vbeta primers were used for the PCR. Original processing notes: A later analysis tallied 80 million or so unique TCR beta chains, around 10 million of them shared. The assay was immunoSEQ multiplex PCR, and TCRdb's table has in-frame clones only and misses some. V, J and clone size are taken as reported in that table, and D and trimming were inferred from the DNA itself. The sample records 90,000 to 150,000 clones, about 73% being singletons. Note on this clone: Its antigen is as yet unknown.

Findings and caveats of the study: Within a later analysis, the majority of CMV-associated TCR beta chains appeared HLA-restricted. The authors later found HLA-associated TCR beta chains more clonally expanded than equally common others.

CDR1 is SGHAT and CDR2 is FQDESV in the germline V gene (reference sequence). V dropped 1 base and J dropped 0 bases, with 12 bases sitting between them. The CDR3 consists of 16 residues. The rearrangement uses TRBV11-1 and TRBJ1-2, with D hard to call. This TCR derives from a woman in her 30s in good health and CMV-seropositive. The sample was PBMCs. CDR3: CASSLDPFGTNYGYTF. CDR3 nucleotides: TGTGCCAGCAGCTTAGACCCATTCGGGACTAACTATGGCTACACCTTC.